These 24 T cell receptor beta chains came from one sample sequenced in a study of T cells in localized non-small cell lung cancer. The data were produced by immunoSEQ multiplex PCR, yet TCRdb's version contains in-frame clones alone and is incomplete. The data contain around 31,000 clones, about 89% of them seen just once; the ten biggest clones take up 10%. The sample consisted of peripheral blood, taken before any cancer treatment. These receptor sequences come from a woman aged 40-75 years with stage I lung adenocarcinoma.

The V call is TRBV11-2, the J call TRBJ2-1; 9 nucleotides match TRBD1. After removal of 4 bases from V and 7 bases from J, the junction contained 8 bases not matched to a gene. The CDR3 has 15 amino acids. Germline-derived CDR1 and CDR2 are SGHAT and FQNNGV. As DNA, the CDR3 is TGTGCCAGCAGCTCCCGGGACAGGGTTATTAATGAGCAGTTCTTC. It codes for CASSSRDRVINEQFF.

This chain uses TRBV6-5 with TRBJ1-1; D remains ambiguous. This CDR3 spans 11 amino acids. Germline assignment: CDR1 MNHEY and CDR2 SVGAGI. V was clipped by 6 bases and J by 2 bases, with 4 bases between them. Here the CDR3 reads CASRDNTEAFF. In DNA form, the CDR3 reads TGTGCCAGCAGAGACAACACTGAAGCTTTCTTT.

Written as DNA, the CDR3 is TGTGCCAGCAAGCAGGATTCCTACAATGAGCAGTTCTTC. It translates to CASKQDSYNEQFF. The chain couples TRBV2 to TRBJ2-1; D not certain. The germline V and J ends were trimmed by 7 bases and 1 base, with 8 bases remaining between them. Germline V lookup: CDR1 SNHLY, CDR2 FYNNEI. This CDR3 has 13 amino acids.

For this clone: The same CDR3 also results from other DNA sequences found in this sample. CDR3 bases: TGTGCCAGCAGCGGGACAGGCGACCAAGAGACCCAGTACTTC. This translates into CASSGTGDQETQYF. The V gene is TRBV9, the J gene TRBJ2-5; 7 bases line up with TRBD1. There are 14 residues in the CDR3. V was clipped by 3 bases and J by 0 bases; unmatched bases: 2. From germline, CDR1 is SGDLS and CDR2 YYNGEE.

The rearrangement joins TRBV11-2 to TRBJ2-5; 11 bases fit TRBD2. CDR1 is SGHAT, CDR2 FQNNGV, per germline. Unmatched junction bases numbered 12, after V lost 5 bases and J lost 4 bases. The CDR3 consists of 17 residues. CDR3 DNA sequence: TGTGCCAGCAGCCGGGGACAGGGCCTAGCGGGAGGAGAGACCCAGTACTTC. This gives the protein CASSRGQGLAGGETQYF.

The rearrangement uses TRBV6-6 and TRBJ1-6; 7 nucleotides match TRBD1. Germline CDR1 and CDR2: MNHNY and SVGAGI (reference sequence). With V trimmed by 9 bases and J by 6 bases, 5 bases remained unmatched. The CDR3 runs 13 residues. The CDR3 protein is CASCRDSNSPLHF. In nucleotides, the CDR3 is TGTGCCAGTTGCCGGGACAGTAATTCACCCCTCCACTTT.

The V call is TRBV29-1, the J call TRBJ2-1; D remains unclear. The CDR3 runs to 14 residues. Trimming left V 7 bases short and J 0 bases short, with 13 bases between. Germline CDR1 and CDR2: SQVTM and ANQGSEA. CDR3: CSADSLLSYNEQFF. In DNA form, the CDR3 reads TGCAGCGCCGATAGCCTACTCTCCTACAATGAGCAGTTCTTC.

The chain couples TRBV7-2 to TRBJ2-7, with D perhaps assigned TRBD1 or TRBD2 (5 bases each). V was pared by 5 bases and J by 1 base, with 12 bases between. The CDR3 loop spans 14 amino acids. The germline gives CDR1 SGHTA, CDR2 FQGNSA. The CDR3 loop is CASSGGGISYEQYF. CDR3 DNA sequence: TGTGCCAGCAGCGGGGGTGGAATATCCTACGAGCAGTACTTC.

This clone is a singleton in its sample. This rearrangement joins TRBV29-1 to TRBJ1-1; D is uncertain. The germline V gene encodes CDR1 SQVTM and CDR2 ANQGSEA. The length of the CDR3 is 13 residues. The V and J ends lost 1 base and 0 bases respectively, with 6 bases between them. CDR3 DNA sequence: TGCAGCGTTGAAGTTGTACTGAACACTGAAGCTTTCTTT. Translating gives CSVEVVLNTEAFF.

The chain has TRBV2 and TRBJ2-2; D remains ambiguous. This CDR3 is 11 amino acids long. Trimming cost V 6 bases and J 6 bases, with 5 bases left between them. Germline-derived CDR1 and CDR2 are SNHLY and FYNNEI. The CDR3 spells CASRWSGELFF. In nucleotides, the CDR3 is TGTGCCAGCAGATGGTCCGGGGAGCTGTTTTTT.

This clone is a singleton in its sample. Other DNA variants within this sample encode the same CDR3. The CDR3 region is CASSILMMETQYF. CDR3 bases: TGTGCCAGCAGCATCCTGATGATGGAGACCCAGTACTTC. The chain couples TRBV28 to TRBJ2-5; D is unclear. The CDR3 length is 13 residues. Between the trimmed V and J ends, which lost 6 bases and 5 bases, there was a span of 13 bases. In germline, CDR1 is MDHEN, CDR2 SYDVKM.

The V call is TRBV6-1, the J call TRBJ2-3; 7 bases align to TRBD2. V shed 0 bases, J shed 1 base, and the junction held 4 bases outside the gene matches. The V gene's germline CDR1 is MNHNS and CDR2 SASEGT. This CDR3 is built from 16 residues. The CDR3 protein is CASSEAWLAGTDTQYF. The CDR3 region has the DNA TGTGCCAGCAGTGAAGCTTGGCTAGCGGGCACAGATACGCAGTATTTT.

The genes are TRBV19 and TRBJ2-7; D is unresolved. V was cut by 5 bases and J by 3 bases, with 14 bases left in between. The CDR3 is 14 residues long. Germline V gene lookup returns CDR1 LNHDA and CDR2 SQIVND (reference sequence). The DNA of the CDR3 is TGTGCCAGTAGTTTCACAGTATCCAGCTACGAGCAGTACTTC. It translates to CASSFTVSSYEQYF.

J is TRBJ2-2 and V is TRBV7-2; perhaps TRBD1 as D (6 bases). The CDR3 sequence is 14 residues long. V shed 5 bases and J shed 2 bases, with 9 bases lying between them. Germline loops: CDR1 SGHTA, CDR2 FQGNSA. This chain's CDR3 is CASSIQGNTGELFF. The CDR3 DNA reads as TGTGCCAGCAGCATACAGGGAAACACCGGGGAGCTGTTTTTT.

The V call is TRBV27, the J call TRBJ2-3, with D perhaps matching TRBD1 (5 bases). The CDR3 length is 13 residues. Deletions cut 5 bases from V and 4 bases from J, with 10 bases between. Germline V gene lookup returns CDR1 MNHEY and CDR2 SMNVEV (reference sequence). CDR3: CASSTQGPDTQYF. The CDR3 nucleotides are TGTGCCAGCAGTACCCAGGGCCCAGATACGCAGTATTTT.

The V and J genes are TRBV9 and TRBJ1-1; unclear D gene. This CDR3 spans 16 amino acids. V was clipped by 0 bases and J by 6 bases, with 18 bases between them. The germline gives CDR1 SGDLS, CDR2 YYNGEE. Written as DNA, the CDR3 is TGTGCCAGCAGCGTAGGAGGTTCGGGCTCCAGCGCTGAAGCTTTCTTT. Encoded protein: CASSVGGSGSSAEAFF. Looking up the rest from reference TRBV9 and TRBJ1-1 gives the full variable domain: DSGVTQTPKHLITATGQRVTLRCSPRSGDLSVYWYQQSLDQGLQFLIQYYNGEERAKGNILERFSAQQFPDLHSELNLSSLELGDSALYFCASSVGGSGSSAEAFFGQGTRLTVV.

The genes are TRBV10-3 and TRBJ2-1; unclear D gene. CDR1 ENHRY and CDR2 SYGVKD come from the germline V gene. The CDR3 has 16 amino acids. The germline V and J ends were trimmed by 3 bases and 4 bases, with 16 bases remaining between them. The CDR3 nucleotides are TGTGCCATCAGTGACCTAGAGAGGACCGGATACAATGAGCAGTTCTTC. Its translation: CAISDLERTGYNEQFF.

In DNA form, the CDR3 reads TGTGCCAGCAGCGTAGAAGGGCGGGTTAGGAACGAGCAGTACTTC. Its protein is CASSVEGRVRNEQYF. The chain has TRBV9 and TRBJ2-7, with TRBD2 as a possible D gene (5 bases). Germline V gene data show CDR1 as SGDLS and CDR2 as YYNGEE. V gave up 0 bases and J gave up 5 bases, with 15 bases separating them. The CDR3 extends over 15 amino acids.

The chain recombines TRBV5-1 with TRBJ1-5; 7 bases are shared with TRBD1. The CDR3 contains 14 residues. J lost 4 bases, V lost 1 base, and 2 bases had no gene match. The V gene's germline CDR1 is SGHRS and CDR2 YFSETQ. CDR3 sequence (DNA): TGCGCCAGCAGCTTGACAGGGGTTAATCAGCCCCAGCATTTT. Translated: CASSLTGVNQPQHF.

This chain connects TRBV21-1 to TRBJ2-5; TRBD1, the D gene given by the table, was not confirmed from the DNA. TRBV21-1 is termed a pseudogene. CDR3 length equals 16 residues. CDR3 DNA: TGTGCCAGCAGCAAGACAGGGGACCCTGTCCAAGAGACCCAGTACTTC. It yields the protein CASSKTGDPVQETQYF.

This clone was found a few times. This rearrangement joins TRBV5-1 to TRBJ2-7, with 8 bases matching TRBD2. The germline CDR1 and CDR2 sequences are SGHRS and YFSETQ. J was trimmed by 3 bases and V by 1 base; bases with no gene match: 6. The CDR3 covers 15 residues. CDR3 residues: CASSLSGSGGYEQYF. CDR3 DNA sequence: TGCGCCAGCAGCTTGTCCGGGAGCGGGGGCTACGAGCAGTACTTC. The full variable domain, in which reference TRBV5-1 and TRBJ2-7 provide the parts outside the CDR3, is KAGVTQTPRYLIKTRGQQVTLSCSPISGHRSVSWYQQTPGQGLQFLFEYFSETQRNKGNFPGRFSGRQFSNSRSEMNVSTLELGDSALYLCASSLSGSGGYEQYFGPGTRLTVT.

The V call is TRBV13, the J call TRBJ1-1, with D uncertain. Germline values: CDR1 PRHDT, CDR2 FYEKMQ (reference sequence). Trimming took off 5 bases at V and 5 bases at J, with 15 bases between the two ends. The CDR3 loop spans 14 amino acids. In nucleotides, the CDR3 is TGTGCCAGCAGCCCTGCGTATGTCCAGACTGAAGCTTTCTTT. It codes for CASSPAYVQTEAFF.

Turning to this clone: A read error may account for a junction end that differs from germline. This rearrangement joins TRBV11-3 to TRBJ2-3; D is unclear. The CDR3 consists of 13 residues. Germline V gene data show CDR1 as SGHNT and CDR2 as YENEEA. The CDR3 spells CASSLERTYTQYF. CDR3 in DNA: TGTGCCAGCAGCTTAGAGCGCACATATACGCAGTATTTT.

This chain links TRBV28 with TRBJ2-7; D perhaps matches TRBD1 (5 bases). The germline gives CDR1 MDHEN, CDR2 SYDVKM. The CDR3 consists of 12 residues. Trimming cost V 2 bases and J 5 bases, with 7 bases left between them. The CDR3 DNA follows: TGTGCCAGCAGTTTAGACAGAAACGAGCAGTACTTC. Amino acids: CASSLDRNEQYF.